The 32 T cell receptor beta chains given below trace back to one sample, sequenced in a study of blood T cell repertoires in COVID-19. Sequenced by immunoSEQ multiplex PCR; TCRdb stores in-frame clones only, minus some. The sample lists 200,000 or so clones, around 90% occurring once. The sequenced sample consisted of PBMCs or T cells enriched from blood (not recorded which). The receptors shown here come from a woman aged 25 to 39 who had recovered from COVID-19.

In nucleotides, the CDR3 is TGTGCCAGTAGAGACGACAGAACCCAGGGGTACAATCAGCCCCAGCATTTT. Translation gives CASRDDRTQGYNQPQHF. V and J are TRBV19 and TRBJ1-5; a possible D gene is TRBD1 (6 bases). Trimming cost V 6 bases and J 3 bases, with 21 bases left between them. Germline V gene lookup returns CDR1 LNHDA and CDR2 SQIVND (reference sequence). This CDR3 region has 17 residues.

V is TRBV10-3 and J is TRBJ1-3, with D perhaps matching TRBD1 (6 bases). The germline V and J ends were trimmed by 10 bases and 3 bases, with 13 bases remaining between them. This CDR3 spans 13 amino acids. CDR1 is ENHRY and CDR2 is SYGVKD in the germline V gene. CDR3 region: CATVTGSGNTIYF. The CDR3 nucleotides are TGTGCCACCGTAACAGGGAGTGGAAACACCATATATTTT.

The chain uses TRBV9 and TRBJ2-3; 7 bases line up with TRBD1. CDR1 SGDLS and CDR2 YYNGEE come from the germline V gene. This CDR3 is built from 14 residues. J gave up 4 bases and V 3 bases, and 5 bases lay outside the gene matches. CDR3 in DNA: TGTGCCAGCAGCGCAGGGGGTCGGGCAGATACGCAGTATTTT. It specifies CASSAGGRADTQYF. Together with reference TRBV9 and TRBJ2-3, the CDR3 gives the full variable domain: DSGVTQTPKHLITATGQRVTLRCSPRSGDLSVYWYQQSLDQGLQFLIQYYNGEERAKGNILERFSAQQFPDLHSELNLSSLELGDSALYFCASSAGGRADTQYFGPGTRLTVL.

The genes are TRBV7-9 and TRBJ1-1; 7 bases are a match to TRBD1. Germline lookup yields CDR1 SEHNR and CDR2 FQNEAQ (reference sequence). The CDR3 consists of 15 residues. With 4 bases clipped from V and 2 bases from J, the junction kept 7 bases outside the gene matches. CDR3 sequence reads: CASSYGGTVNTEAFF. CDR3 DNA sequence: TGTGCCAGCAGCTACGGAGGGACAGTAAACACTGAAGCTTTCTTT.

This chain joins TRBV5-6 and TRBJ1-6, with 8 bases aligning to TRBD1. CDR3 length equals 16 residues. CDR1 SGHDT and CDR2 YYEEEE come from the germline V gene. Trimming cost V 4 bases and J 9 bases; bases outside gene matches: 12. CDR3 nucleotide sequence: TGTGCCAGCAGCCTGGGACAGGCCGGTTGGGGTTCACCCCTCCACTTT. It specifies CASSLGQAGWGSPLHF.

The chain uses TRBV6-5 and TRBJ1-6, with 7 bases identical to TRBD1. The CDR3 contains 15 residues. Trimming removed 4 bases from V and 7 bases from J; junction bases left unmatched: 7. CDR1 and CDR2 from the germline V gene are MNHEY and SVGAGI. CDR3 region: CASSSRQGGNSPLHF. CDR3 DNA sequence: TGTGCCAGCAGTTCTAGACAGGGAGGAAATTCACCCCTCCACTTT.

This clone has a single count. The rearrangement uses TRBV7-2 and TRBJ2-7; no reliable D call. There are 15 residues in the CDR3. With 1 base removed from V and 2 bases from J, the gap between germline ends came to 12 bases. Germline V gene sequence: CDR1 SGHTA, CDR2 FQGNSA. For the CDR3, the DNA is TGTGCCAGCAGCTTAGAGACTGCGGCGACCTACGAGCAGTACTTC. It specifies CASSLETAATYEQYF.

CDR3 nucleotides: TGCGCCAGCAGTACCACCACTAGCGGGGGGGCGTCAGATACGCAGTATTTT. Its translation is CASSTTTSGGASDTQYF. This chain joins TRBV5-1 and TRBJ2-3; TRBD2 agrees at 13 bases. The CDR3 is 17 residues long. The germline V gene has CDR1 SGHRS and CDR2 YFSETQ. The junction had 10 bases not matched to a gene; V was cut back by 5 bases and J by 4 bases.

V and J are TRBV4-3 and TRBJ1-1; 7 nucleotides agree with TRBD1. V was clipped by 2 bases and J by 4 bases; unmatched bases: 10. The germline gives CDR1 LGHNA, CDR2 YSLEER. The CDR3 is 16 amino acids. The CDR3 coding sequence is TGCGCCAGCAGCCAATCCCGTACAGGGGATGGCACTGAAGCTTTCTTT. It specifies CASSQSRTGDGTEAFF.

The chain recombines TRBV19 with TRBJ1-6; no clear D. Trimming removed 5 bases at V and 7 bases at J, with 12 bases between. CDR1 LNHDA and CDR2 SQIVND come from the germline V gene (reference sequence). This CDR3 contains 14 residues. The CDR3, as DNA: TGTGCCAGTAGTCAGGTCGGCGGGAATTCACCCCTCCACTTT. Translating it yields CASSQVGGNSPLHF.

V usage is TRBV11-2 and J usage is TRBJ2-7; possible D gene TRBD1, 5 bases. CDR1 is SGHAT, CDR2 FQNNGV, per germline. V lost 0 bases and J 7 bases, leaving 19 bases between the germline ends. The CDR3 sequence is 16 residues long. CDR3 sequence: CASSLDQGHGSGEQYF. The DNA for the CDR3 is TGTGCCAGCAGCTTAGATCAGGGTCACGGTTCAGGTGAGCAGTACTTC.

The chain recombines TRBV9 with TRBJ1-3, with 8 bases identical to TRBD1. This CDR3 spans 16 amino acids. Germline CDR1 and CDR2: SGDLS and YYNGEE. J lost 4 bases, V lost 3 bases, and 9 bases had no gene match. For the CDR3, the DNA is TGTGCCAGCAGCGACCAGGGGGCTAGTATCGGAAACACCATATATTTT. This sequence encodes CASSDQGASIGNTIYF. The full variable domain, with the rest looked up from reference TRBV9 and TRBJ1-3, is DSGVTQTPKHLITATGQRVTLRCSPRSGDLSVYWYQQSLDQGLQFLIQYYNGEERAKGNILERFSAQQFPDLHSELNLSSLELGDSALYFCASSDQGASIGNTIYFGEGSWLTVV.

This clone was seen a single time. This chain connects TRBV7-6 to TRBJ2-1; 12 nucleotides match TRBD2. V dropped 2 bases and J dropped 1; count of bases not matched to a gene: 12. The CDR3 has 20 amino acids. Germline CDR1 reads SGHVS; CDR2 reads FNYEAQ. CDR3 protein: CASSLTVRLAGAPSYNEQFF. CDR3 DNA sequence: TGTGCCAGCAGCTTAACGGTACGACTAGCGGGGGCGCCTTCCTACAATGAGCAGTTCTTC.

The CDR3 here is CASSLVLKSGELFF. The CDR3 DNA reads TGTGCCAGCAGCTTAGTTTTAAAATCCGGGGAGCTGTTTTTT. The V call is TRBV11-2, the J call TRBJ2-2; D call uncertain. Trimming took off 1 base at V and 6 bases at J, with 9 bases between the two ends. The CDR3 is 14 amino acids. The germline CDR1 and CDR2 sequences are SGHAT and FQNNGV.

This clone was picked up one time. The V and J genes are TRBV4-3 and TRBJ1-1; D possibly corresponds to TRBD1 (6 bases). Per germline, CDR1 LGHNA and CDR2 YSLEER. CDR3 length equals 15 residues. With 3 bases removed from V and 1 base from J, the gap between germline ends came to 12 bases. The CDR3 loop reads CASSQTGQKNTEAFF. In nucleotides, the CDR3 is TGCGCCAGCAGCCAGACCGGACAGAAGAACACTGAAGCTTTCTTT.

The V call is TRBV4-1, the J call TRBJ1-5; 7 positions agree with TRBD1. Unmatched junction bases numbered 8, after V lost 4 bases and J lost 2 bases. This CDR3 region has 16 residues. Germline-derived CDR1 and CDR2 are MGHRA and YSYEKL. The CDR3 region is CASSPDRDGGNQPQHF. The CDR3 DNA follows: TGCGCCAGCAGCCCCGACAGGGATGGGGGCAATCAGCCCCAGCATTTT.

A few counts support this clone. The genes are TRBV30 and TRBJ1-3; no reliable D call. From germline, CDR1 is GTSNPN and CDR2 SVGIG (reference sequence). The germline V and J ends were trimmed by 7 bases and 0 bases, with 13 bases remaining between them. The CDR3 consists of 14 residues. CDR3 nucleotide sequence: TGTGCCTCAACAGCTCCGAGCTCTGGAAACACCATATATTTT. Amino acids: CASTAPSSGNTIYF.

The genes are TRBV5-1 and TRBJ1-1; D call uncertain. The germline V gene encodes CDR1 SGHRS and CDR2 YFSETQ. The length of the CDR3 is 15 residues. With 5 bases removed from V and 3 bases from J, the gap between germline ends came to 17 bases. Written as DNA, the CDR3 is TGCGCCAGCAGTCTGGAGAGTGTAAAGGACACTGAAGCTTTCTTT. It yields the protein CASSLESVKDTEAFF.

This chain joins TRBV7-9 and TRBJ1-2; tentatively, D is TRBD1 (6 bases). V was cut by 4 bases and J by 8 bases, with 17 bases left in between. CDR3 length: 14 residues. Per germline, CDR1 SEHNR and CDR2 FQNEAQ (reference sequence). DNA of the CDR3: TGTGCCAGCAGCTATGACAGGTCAGCGCGGGGCTACACCTTC. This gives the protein CASSYDRSARGYTF. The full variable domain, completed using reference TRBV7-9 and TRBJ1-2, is DTGVSQNPRHKITKRGQNVTFRCDPISEHNRLYWYRQTLGQGPEFLTYFQNEAQLEKSRLLSDRFSAERPKGSFSTLEIQRTEQGDSAMYLCASSYDRSARGYTFGSGTRLTVV.

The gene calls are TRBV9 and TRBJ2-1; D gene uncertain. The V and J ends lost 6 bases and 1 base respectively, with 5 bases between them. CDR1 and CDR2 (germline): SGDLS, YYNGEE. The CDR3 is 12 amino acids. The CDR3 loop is CASILSYNEQFF. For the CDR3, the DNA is TGTGCCAGCATCCTATCCTACAATGAGCAGTTCTTC. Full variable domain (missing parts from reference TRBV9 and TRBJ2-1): DSGVTQTPKHLITATGQRVTLRCSPRSGDLSVYWYQQSLDQGLQFLIQYYNGEERAKGNILERFSAQQFPDLHSELNLSSLELGDSALYFCASILSYNEQFFGPGTRLTVL.

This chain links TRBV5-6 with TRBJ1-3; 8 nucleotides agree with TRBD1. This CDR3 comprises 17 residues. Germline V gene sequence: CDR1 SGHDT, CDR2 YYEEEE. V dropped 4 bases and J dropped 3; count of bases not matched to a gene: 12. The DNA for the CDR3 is TGTGCCAGCAGCCGAATCCAGACAGGGGCCTTTGGAAACACCATATATTTT. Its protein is CASSRIQTGAFGNTIYF.

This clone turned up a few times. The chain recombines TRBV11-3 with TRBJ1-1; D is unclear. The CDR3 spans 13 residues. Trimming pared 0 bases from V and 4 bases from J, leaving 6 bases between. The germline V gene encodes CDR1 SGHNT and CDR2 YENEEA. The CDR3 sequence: CASSLEGGTEAFF. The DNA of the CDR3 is TGTGCCAGCAGCTTAGAGGGAGGCACTGAAGCTTTCTTT.

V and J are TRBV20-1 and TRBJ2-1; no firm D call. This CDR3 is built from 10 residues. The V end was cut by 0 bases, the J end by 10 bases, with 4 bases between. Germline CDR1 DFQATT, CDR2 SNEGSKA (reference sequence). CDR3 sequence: CSARESEQFF. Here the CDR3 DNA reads TGCAGTGCTAGAGAAAGCGAGCAGTTCTTC.

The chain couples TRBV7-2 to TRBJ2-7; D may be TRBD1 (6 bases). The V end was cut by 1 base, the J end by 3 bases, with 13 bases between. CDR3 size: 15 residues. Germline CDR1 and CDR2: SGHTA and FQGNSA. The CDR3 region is CASSLELDSVYEQYF. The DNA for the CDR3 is TGTGCCAGCAGCTTAGAATTGGACAGCGTCTACGAGCAGTACTTC.

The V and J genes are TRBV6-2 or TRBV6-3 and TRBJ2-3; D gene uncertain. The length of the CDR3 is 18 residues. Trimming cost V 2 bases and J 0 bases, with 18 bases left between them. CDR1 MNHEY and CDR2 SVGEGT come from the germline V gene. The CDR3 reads CASSYPFVATTSTDTQYF. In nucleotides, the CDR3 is TGTGCCAGCAGTTACCCTTTTGTAGCTACGACTAGCACAGATACGCAGTATTTT.

The DNA of the CDR3 is TGTGCCAGCAGCTTAGGGACAGGGGGTAGGACAGATACGCAGTATTTT. Its protein is CASSLGTGGRTDTQYF. This chain joins TRBV11-2 and TRBJ2-3, with TRBD1 matching over 10 bases. The CDR3 totals 16 residues. The J segment lost 3 bases and the V segment lost 1 base, leaving 4 bases of the junction unmatched. Germline V lookup: CDR1 SGHAT, CDR2 FQNNGV.

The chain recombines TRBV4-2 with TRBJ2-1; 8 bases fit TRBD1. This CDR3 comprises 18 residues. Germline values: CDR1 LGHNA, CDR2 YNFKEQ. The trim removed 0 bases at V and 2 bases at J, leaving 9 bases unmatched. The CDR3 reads CASSQDPTGQGTYNEQFF. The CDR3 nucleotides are TGTGCCAGCAGCCAAGACCCCACCGGACAGGGCACCTACAATGAGCAGTTCTTC.

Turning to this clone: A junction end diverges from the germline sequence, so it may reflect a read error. As DNA, the CDR3 is TGTGCCAGCAGTGAAGCGGTCCTCGGGACTACCCGTTACCACTTC. It codes for CASSEAVLGTTRYHF. This rearrangement joins TRBV6-1 to TRBJ2-5; 7 nucleotides agree with TRBD2. From germline, CDR1 is MNHNS and CDR2 SASEGT. There are 15 residues in the CDR3.

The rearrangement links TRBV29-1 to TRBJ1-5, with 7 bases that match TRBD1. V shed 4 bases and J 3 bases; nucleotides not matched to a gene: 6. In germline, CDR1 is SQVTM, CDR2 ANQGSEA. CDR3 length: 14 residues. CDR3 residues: CSVGGDSHNQPQHF. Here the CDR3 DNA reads TGCAGCGTTGGAGGGGACAGCCACAATCAGCCCCAGCATTTT.

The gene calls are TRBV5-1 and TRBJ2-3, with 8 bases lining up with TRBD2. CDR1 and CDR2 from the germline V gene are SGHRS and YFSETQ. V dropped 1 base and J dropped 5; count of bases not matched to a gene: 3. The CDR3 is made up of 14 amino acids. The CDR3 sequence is CASSLTSGQDTQYF. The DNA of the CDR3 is TGCGCCAGCAGCTTGACTAGCGGTCAAGATACGCAGTATTTT.

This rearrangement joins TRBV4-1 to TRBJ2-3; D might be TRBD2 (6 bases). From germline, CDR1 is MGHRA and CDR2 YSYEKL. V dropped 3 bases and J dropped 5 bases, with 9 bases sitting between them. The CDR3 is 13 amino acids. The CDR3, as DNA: TGCGCCAGCAGCCAGCTGGGGGGAGATACGCAGTATTTT. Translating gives CASSQLGGDTQYF.

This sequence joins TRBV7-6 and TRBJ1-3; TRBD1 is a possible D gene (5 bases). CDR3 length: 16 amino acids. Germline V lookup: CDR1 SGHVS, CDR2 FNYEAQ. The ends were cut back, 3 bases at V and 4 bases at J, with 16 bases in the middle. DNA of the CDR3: TGTGCCAGCAGCTTGGTGTCCGGGGACTGGGGAAACACCATATATTTT. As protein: CASSLVSGDWGNTIYF.